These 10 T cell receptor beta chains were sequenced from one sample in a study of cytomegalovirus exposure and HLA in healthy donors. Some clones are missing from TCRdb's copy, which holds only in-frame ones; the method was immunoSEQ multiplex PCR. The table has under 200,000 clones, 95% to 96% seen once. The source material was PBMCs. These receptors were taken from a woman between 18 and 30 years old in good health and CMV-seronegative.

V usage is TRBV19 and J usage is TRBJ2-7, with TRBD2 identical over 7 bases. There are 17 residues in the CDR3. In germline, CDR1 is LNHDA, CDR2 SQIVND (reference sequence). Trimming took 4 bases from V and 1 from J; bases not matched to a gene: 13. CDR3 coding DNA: TGTGCCAGTAGTACGACCCTTTCAAGCGGGGTTTCCTACGAGCAGTACTTC. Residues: CASSTTLSSGVSYEQYF.

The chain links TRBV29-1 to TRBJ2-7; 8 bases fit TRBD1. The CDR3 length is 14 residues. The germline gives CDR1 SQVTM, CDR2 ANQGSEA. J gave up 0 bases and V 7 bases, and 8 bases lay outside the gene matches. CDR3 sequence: CSAQDRVSSYEQYF. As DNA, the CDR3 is TGCAGCGCCCAGGACAGGGTTAGCTCCTACGAGCAGTACTTC.

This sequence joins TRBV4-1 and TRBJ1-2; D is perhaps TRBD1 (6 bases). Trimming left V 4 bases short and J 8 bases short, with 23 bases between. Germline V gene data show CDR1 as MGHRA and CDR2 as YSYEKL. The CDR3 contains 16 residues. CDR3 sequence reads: CASSPEGEWGYKGYTF. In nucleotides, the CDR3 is TGCGCCAGCAGCCCCGAGGGGGAATGGGGATATAAAGGCTACACCTTC.

In nucleotides, the CDR3 is TGTGCCAGCAGCTTAGCGTCCGTAAACACCATATATTTT. Translating gives CASSLASVNTIYF. The chain carries TRBV7-2 and TRBJ1-3; no reliable D call. CDR3 size: 13 residues. Germline lookup yields CDR1 SGHTA and CDR2 FQGNSA. V lost 0 bases to trimming and J lost 6 bases, with 6 bases between them.

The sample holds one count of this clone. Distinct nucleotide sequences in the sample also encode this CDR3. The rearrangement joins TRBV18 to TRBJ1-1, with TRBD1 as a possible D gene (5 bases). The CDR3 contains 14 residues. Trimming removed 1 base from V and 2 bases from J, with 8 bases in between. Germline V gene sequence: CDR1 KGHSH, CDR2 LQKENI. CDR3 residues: CASSPRDSNTEAFF. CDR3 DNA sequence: TGTGCCAGCTCACCACGAGACAGCAACACTGAAGCTTTCTTT.

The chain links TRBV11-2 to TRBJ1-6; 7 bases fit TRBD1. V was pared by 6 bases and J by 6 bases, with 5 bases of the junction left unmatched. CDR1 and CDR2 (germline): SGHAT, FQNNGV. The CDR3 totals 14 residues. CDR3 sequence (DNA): TGTGCCAGCAGTCGGGACAGACCTAATTCACCCCTCCACTTT. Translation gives CASSRDRPNSPLHF.

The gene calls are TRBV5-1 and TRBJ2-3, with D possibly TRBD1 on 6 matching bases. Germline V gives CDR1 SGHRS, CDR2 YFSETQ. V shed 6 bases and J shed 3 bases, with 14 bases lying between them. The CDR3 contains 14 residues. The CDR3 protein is CASTPRTETDTQYF. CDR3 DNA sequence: TGCGCCAGCACCCCGAGGACAGAAACAGATACGCAGTATTTT. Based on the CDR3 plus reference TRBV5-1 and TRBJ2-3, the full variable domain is KAGVTQTPRYLIKTRGQQVTLSCSPISGHRSVSWYQQTPGQGLQFLFEYFSETQRNKGNFPGRFSGRQFSNSRSEMNVSTLELGDSALYLCASTPRTETDTQYFGPGTRLTVL.

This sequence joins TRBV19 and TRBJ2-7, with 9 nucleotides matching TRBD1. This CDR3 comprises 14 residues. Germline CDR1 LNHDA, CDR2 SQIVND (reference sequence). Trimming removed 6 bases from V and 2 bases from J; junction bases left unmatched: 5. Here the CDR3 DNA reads TGTGCCAGTAGCCCGACAGGGGGGCCCTACGAGCAGTACTTC. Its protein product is CASSPTGGPYEQYF.

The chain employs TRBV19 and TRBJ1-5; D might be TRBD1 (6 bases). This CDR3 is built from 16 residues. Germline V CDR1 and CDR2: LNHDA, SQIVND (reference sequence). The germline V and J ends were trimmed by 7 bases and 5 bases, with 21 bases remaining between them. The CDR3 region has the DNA TGTGCCAGTACCTTAATAGGACAGCGTAGGGATCAGCCCCAGCATTTT. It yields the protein CASTLIGQRRDQPQHF. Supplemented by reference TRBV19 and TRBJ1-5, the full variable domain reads DGGITQSPKYLFRKEGQNVTLSCEQNLNHDAMYWYRQDPGQGLRLIYYSQIVNDFQKGDIAEGYSVSREKKESFPLTVTSAQKNPTAFYLCASTLIGQRRDQPQHFGDGTRLSIL.

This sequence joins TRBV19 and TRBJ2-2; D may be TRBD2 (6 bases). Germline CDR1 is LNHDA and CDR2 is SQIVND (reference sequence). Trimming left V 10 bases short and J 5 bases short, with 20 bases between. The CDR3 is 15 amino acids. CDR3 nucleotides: TGTGCCACTGGGTTAGGGGCCGGGGGAACCGGGGAGCTGTTTTTT. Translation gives CATGLGAGGTGELFF.